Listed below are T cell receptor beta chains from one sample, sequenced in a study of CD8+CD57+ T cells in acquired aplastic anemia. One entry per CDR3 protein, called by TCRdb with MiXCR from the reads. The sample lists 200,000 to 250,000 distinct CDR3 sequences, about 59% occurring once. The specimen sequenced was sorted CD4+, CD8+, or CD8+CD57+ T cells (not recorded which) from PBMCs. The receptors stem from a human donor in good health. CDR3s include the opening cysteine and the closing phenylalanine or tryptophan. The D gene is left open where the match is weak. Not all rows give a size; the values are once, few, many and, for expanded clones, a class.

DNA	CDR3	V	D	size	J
TGTGCCAGCAGCGTAGCTCCAGGGAGTAACTATGGCTACACCTTC	CASSVAPGSNYGYTF	TRBV9	-	few	TRBJ1-2
TGTGCCAGCAGCTTAGGGACAGGGCCTTTCGAAGCTTTCTTT	CASSLGTGPFEAFF	TRBV7-9	TRBD1	few	TRBJ1-1
TGTGCCAGCAGCTTAAGGGGGGTGAGGGGAACCTACAATGAGCAGTTCTTC	CASSLRGVRGTYNEQFF	TRBV7-8	-	-	TRBJ2-1
TGCGCCAGCAGCCAAGGGGGACTAGCGGTAAAAAGGGGGGAGACCCAGTACTTC	CASSQGGLAVKRGETQYF	TRBV4-1	TRBD2	many	TRBJ2-5
TGTGCCAGCACCCCACAGGACGGCACTGAAGCTTTC	CASTPQDGTEAF	TRBV7-9	-	-	TRBJ2-6
TGCGCCAGCAGTGACCCCGCAGCGGAAGTCAATGAGCAGTTCTTC	CASSDPAAEVNEQFF	TRBV10-1	-	-	TRBJ2-1
TGTGCCAGCAGTTACGGACAGTCGAGTAACTATGGCTACGCCTTC	CASSYGQSSNYGYAF	TRBV4-2	-	-	TRBJ1-2
TGTGCCAGCGGACTGACACCAGGCTACGAGCAGTACTTC	CASGLTPGYEQYF	TRBV7-3	-	many	TRBJ2-7
TGTGCCAGCAGCTTGGGGACAGGGCGTCGGTCACCCCTCCACTTT	CASSLGTGRRSPLHF	TRBV7-9	TRBD1	-	TRBJ1-6
TGTGCCAGCAGTGAACTAGCGGGAAGCACCGATACGCAGTATTTT	CASSELAGSTDTQYF	TRBV6-1	TRBD2	many	TRBJ2-3
TGTGCCAGCAGCCAAGCCTTGGGGGGGCGTCTGGGGCAGTATTTT	CASSQALGGRLGQYF	TRBV4-2	-	many	TRBJ2-3
TGTGCCAGCAGGGGGGCATATGGCTACACCTTC	CASRGAYGYTF	TRBV2	-	-	TRBJ1-2
TGTGCCAGCAGTGAAGGAAGCGGGGGGAGCACAGATACGCAGTATTTT	CASSEGSGGSTDTQYF	TRBV2	TRBD2	-	TRBJ2-3
TGTGCCACCAGCAGCCCTTGGGGGAGAGACTACAATGAGCAGTTCTTC	CATSSPWGRDYNEQFF	TRBV15	-	-	TRBJ2-1
TGTGCCAGTATCCCATTCTCGGGACAGAATAATCAGCCCCAGCATTTT	CASIPFSGQNNQPQHF	TRBV19	TRBD1	many	TRBJ1-5
TGTGCCAGCAGTACACCTAGAGGCGGGGAGCTGTTTTTT	CASSTPRGGELFF	TRBV2	-	-	TRBJ2-2
TGTGCCAGCAGCTCGGACTTATATGGCTACACCTTC	CASSSDLYGYTF	TRBV7-8	-	-	TRBJ1-2
TGTGCCAGCAGCCGGGAAGGGGGCAGACCCTACGAGCAGTACTTC	CASSREGGRPYEQYF	TRBV7-6	TRBD1	-	TRBJ2-7
TGTGCCAGCAGCTCCGGGACTTTCACAGATACGCAGTATTTT	CASSSGTFTDTQYF	TRBV9	-	few	TRBJ2-3
TGTGCCAGCATCGGACTAGCGGGATCCAATGAGCAGTTCTTC	CASIGLAGSNEQFF	TRBV5-6	TRBD2	many	TRBJ2-1
TGCGCCAGCAGTGAAGGTCTAGTAGGCCACGAGCAGTACTTC	CASSEGLVGHEQYF	TRBV10-1	-	medium-sized	TRBJ2-7
TGCAGCGCTACACAGGGGACCCTCTATGGCTACACCTTC	CSATQGTLYGYTF	TRBV29-1	TRBD1	-	TRBJ1-2
TGCAGTGCTAGAGATCTGAGTAGCGGGGGACTGAATACGCAGTATTTT	CSARDLSSGGLNTQYF	TRBV20-1	TRBD2	-	TRBJ2-3
TGTGCCAGTAGTGCAACTCTTGGGTCTCTCTATGGCTACACCTTC	CASSATLGSLYGYTF	TRBV19	-	-	TRBJ1-2
TGCGCCAGCAGTCCTCCAGATGCGAACACTGAAGCTTTCTTT	CASSPPDANTEAFF	TRBV5-1	-	once	TRBJ1-1
TGCAGTGCTGCGGACGATAGCAATCAGCCCCAGCATTTT	CSAADDSNQPQHF	TRBV20-1	-	-	TRBJ1-5
TGCGCCAGCAGCCAAGATGGGGCGGGCTACGAGCAGTACTTC	CASSQDGAGYEQYF	TRBV4-3	-	-	TRBJ2-7
TGTGCCAGCAGCTTAGCGGTCACAGGGTTGGAAACAGATACGCAGTATTTT	CASSLAVTGLETDTQYF	TRBV7-8	-	-	TRBJ2-3
TGTGCCAGCAGTTTCCGGGGGGCCGGGGAGTTGTTTTTT	CASSFRGAGELFF	TRBV12-5	-	-	TRBJ2-2
TGTGCCAGTAGTACTACCCCCGGACAGGGGGCCGGCAATCAGCCCCAGCATTTT	CASSTTPGQGAGNQPQHF	TRBV19	TRBD1	-	TRBJ1-5
TGCAGCGTTACCCAGGGGGCCAATGAGCAGTTCTTC	CSVTQGANEQFF	TRBV29-1	TRBD1	few	TRBJ2-1
TGCAGTGCCGCGGGTGGCGGAGGGTCCCAGCATTTT	CSAAGGGGSQHF	TRBV20-1	-	-	TRBJ1-5
TGTGCCAGCAGCCAAGATTTGGACAGGGAGCGTGAGCAGTACTTC	CASSQDLDREREQYF	TRBV7-2	TRBD1	-	TRBJ2-7
TGCAGCGTTGTCACAGCGGTCGGGACTGAAGCTTTCTTT	CSVVTAVGTEAFF	TRBV29-1	-	-	TRBJ1-1
TGCAGTGCCGCCCCGAGGACTAGACCTTACGAGCAGTACTTC	CSAAPRTRPYEQYF	TRBV20-1	TRBD2	few	TRBJ2-7
TGTGCCAGCAGTCCAGCCCCGGAGCGGCAGTACTTC	CASSPAPERQYF	TRBV12-3/TRBV12-4	-	few	TRBJ2-7
TGCAGTGCGCAAGATAGCCAAACTAGCGCAGATACGCAGTATTTT	CSAQDSQTSADTQYF	TRBV20-1	TRBD2	-	TRBJ2-3
TGTGCCAGCTCATCTTCAGGGGGCATAGGTGGAAACACCATATATTTT	CASSSSGGIGGNTIYF	TRBV6-5	TRBD1	few	TRBJ1-3
TGTGCCAGTAGTAGTACAGGGAGTATGACCGGGGAGCTGTTTTTT	CASSSTGSMTGELFF	TRBV19	-	many	TRBJ2-2
TGTGCCAGCAGCGTAGCCGGGTCGAGGACAGATACGCAGTATTTT	CASSVAGSRTDTQYF	TRBV9	-	many	TRBJ2-3
TGCGCCAGCAGCTTTTCAGGGACCGAGGTGGGGCCCCTCCACTTT	CASSFSGTEVGPLHF	TRBV5-1	-	many	TRBJ1-6
TGTGCCAGCAGCTTATCAGGGAGTCAAGAGACCCAGTACTTC	CASSLSGSQETQYF	TRBV7-3	-	-	TRBJ2-5
TGCGCCAGCAGCTTGCGGCTTGAGCAGCTCTTC	CASSLRLEQLF	TRBV5-1	-	-	TRBJ2-1